Below, 10 T cell receptor beta chains from the same sample are listed, as sequenced in a study of identical twins. TCRdb re-derived calls from the 5' RACE reads in MiXCR, one entry per CDR3 protein. The sample shows 400,000 to 500,000 distinct CDR3 sequences, under 20% of them seen only once. Sequencing input: naive T cells sorted from blood. Receptor source: a man over 45 in good health.

This clonotype came up many times. V usage is TRBV18 and J usage is TRBJ2-1, with 8 bases that match TRBD1. Germline values: CDR1 KGHSH, CDR2 LQKENI. The CDR3 is 12 residues long. J gave up 8 bases and V 3 bases, and 0 bases lay outside the gene matches. DNA for the CDR3: TGTGCCAGCTCACCCAGGGGGCATGAGCAGTTCTTC. Encoded protein: CASSPRGHEQFF.

This clonotype has a handful of counts. The chain carries TRBV11-2 and TRBJ2-7; D is undetermined. V was trimmed by 1 base and J by 4 bases, leaving 8 bases between them. CDR3 length: 13 amino acids. Germline loops: CDR1 SGHAT, CDR2 FQNNGV. The CDR3 DNA sequence: TGTGCCAGCAGCTTAGTGGGAATTTACGAGCAGTACTTC. This encodes CASSLVGIYEQYF.

In this sample, this clonotype turned up a few times. V usage is TRBV28 and J usage is TRBJ2-1; D not resolved. Germline V gene data show CDR1 as MDHEN and CDR2 as SYDVKM. The CDR3 spans 15 residues. The V end lost 6 bases, the J end lost 5 bases, and 17 bases lay between the germline ends. The CDR3 DNA reads TGTGCCAGCAGCGGTCTCGGCCCCTCGAACAATGAGCAGTTCTTC. Its protein is CASSGLGPSNNEQFF.

This clonotype appeared a few times. The J gene is TRBJ2-5, the V gene TRBV2; D call uncertain. Germline CDR1 is SNHLY and CDR2 is FYNNEI. This CDR3 contains 11 residues. V gave up 6 bases and J gave up 4 bases, with 6 bases separating them. The CDR3: CASRRVETQYF. The CDR3, as DNA: TGTGCCAGCAGGCGTGTAGAGACCCAGTACTTC.

This clonotype occurred many times. The rearrangement uses TRBV7-8 and TRBJ2-1, with TRBD1 matching over 10 bases. The CDR3 extends over 15 amino acids. V gave up 9 bases and J gave up 7 bases; unmatched junction bases: 12. Germline assignment: CDR1 SGHVS and CDR2 FQNEAQ. The CDR3 spells CASSGPGQGWNEQFF. The CDR3, as DNA: TGTGCCAGTAGCGGACCGGGACAGGGGTGGAATGAGCAGTTCTTC.

This chain links TRBV27 with TRBJ2-2; TRBD2 aligns across 9 bases. This CDR3 contains 20 residues. Germline V lookup: CDR1 MNHEY, CDR2 SMNVEV (reference sequence). The V segment lost 0 bases and the J segment 0 bases; nucleotides outside the gene matches: 11. This chain's CDR3 is CASSLSALAGLYANTGELFF. In DNA form, the CDR3 reads TGTGCCAGCAGTTTATCGGCCCTAGCGGGACTATACGCGAACACCGGGGAGCTGTTTTTT.

This clonotype was detected a few times. V and J are TRBV11-2 and TRBJ1-1, with D possibly matching TRBD1 (5 bases). Deletions cut 5 bases from V and 0 bases from J, with 16 bases between. Per germline, CDR1 SGHAT and CDR2 FQNNGV. This CDR3 comprises 16 residues. This chain's CDR3 is CASSHSRQTLNTEAFF. DNA for the CDR3: TGTGCCAGCAGCCACTCGCGACAGACACTGAACACTGAAGCTTTCTTT.

The chain recombines TRBV20-1 with TRBJ1-1; D perhaps matches TRBD1 (5 bases). CDR1 and CDR2 (germline): DFQATT, SNEGSKA (reference sequence). Deletions cut 0 bases from V and 3 bases from J, with 17 bases between. This CDR3 contains 16 residues. CDR3 region: CSARDLRDLYDTEAFF. The DNA for the CDR3 is TGCAGTGCTAGAGATTTGCGGGACCTTTATGACACTGAAGCTTTCTTT.

Written as DNA, the CDR3 is TGCAGTGCTAGGGGACAGGAATACCTGAGCTCCTACAATGAGCAGTTCTTC. Protein sequence: CSARGQEYLSSYNEQFF. The chain employs TRBV20-1 and TRBJ2-1, with 8 bases that match TRBD1. The CDR3 runs to 17 residues. With V trimmed by 3 bases and J by 0 bases, 10 bases remained unmatched. Looked up from germline, CDR1 is DFQATT and CDR2 is SNEGSKA (reference sequence).

To note about this clonotype: This may be a read error, as it is one base from a much larger clone. The chain employs TRBV5-1 and TRBJ2-1; the D call may be TRBD1 or TRBD2 (5 bases each). There are 15 residues in the CDR3. The V end was cut by 4 bases, the J end by 0 bases, with 11 bases between. Germline CDR1 is SGHRS and CDR2 is YFSETQ. This CDR3 is CASSRDPNSYNEQFF. The DNA of the CDR3 is TGCGCCAGCAGCCGGGACCCCAACTCCTACAATGAGCAGTTCTTC.